The 20 T cell receptor beta chains reported below all come from one sample, sequenced in a study of blood T cell repertoires in COVID-19. Using immunoSEQ multiplex PCR, the repertoire was profiled, and TCRdb retains in-frame clones only, with some absent. The table has roughly 200,000 clones, about 85% seen once; the top ten hold 20% to 25%. Material: peripheral blood. The receptors here all came from a man between 60 and 75 years old with active or convalescent COVID-19.

The chain joins TRBV6-5 to TRBJ1-1; 7 bases match TRBD1. The CDR3 is 13 residues long. With V trimmed by 8 bases and J by 1 base, 4 bases remained unmatched. Germline V gene data show CDR1 as MNHEY and CDR2 as SVGAGI. The chain's CDR3 is CASSRQGNTEAFF. CDR3 in DNA: TGTGCCAGCTCTAGACAGGGGAACACTGAAGCTTTCTTT.

As for this clone: In the same sample, other DNA sequences code for this CDR3. The CDR3 is CASSLSRDTGELFF. CDR3 bases: TGTGCCAGCAGCTTAAGCCGGGACACCGGGGAGCTGTTTTTT. This chain joins TRBV7-3 and TRBJ2-2; D not resolved. The CDR3 sequence is 14 residues long. Trimming removed 1 base from V and 3 bases from J, with 6 bases in between. CDR1 and CDR2 from the germline V gene are SGHTA and FQGTGA. The whole variable domain, remainder taken from reference TRBV7-3 and TRBJ2-2, is GAGVSQTPSNKVTEKGKYVELRCDPISGHTALYWYRQSLGQGPEFLIYFQGTGAADDSGLPNDRFFAVRPEGSVSTLKIQRTERGDSAVYLCASSLSRDTGELFFGEGSRLTVL.

This chain joins TRBV4-1 and TRBJ1-6, with 7 positions matching TRBD1. The CDR3 length is 16 residues. V dropped 4 bases and J dropped 4; count of bases not matched to a gene: 7. Looked up from germline, CDR1 is MGHRA and CDR2 is YSYEKL. CDR3 loop: CASSLRQGTYNSPLHF. CDR3 in DNA: TGCGCCAGCAGCCTTAGACAGGGAACTTATAATTCACCCCTCCACTTT.

This clone was seen just once. The gene calls are TRBV6-5 and TRBJ2-3; 7 bases fit TRBD2. CDR1 MNHEY and CDR2 SVGAGI come from the germline V gene. CDR3 size: 15 residues. J lost 2 bases, V lost 10 bases, and 12 bases had no gene match. CDR3: CAIQMWGGNTDTQYF. The DNA for the CDR3 is TGTGCCATACAGATGTGGGGGGGAAACACAGATACGCAGTATTTT.

This chain joins TRBV20-1 and TRBJ1-5; 9 bases fit TRBD1. Germline V gives CDR1 DFQATT, CDR2 SNEGSKA (reference sequence). J lost 7 bases, V lost 3 bases, and 13 bases had no gene match. CDR3 length: 16 residues. CDR3 region: CSASSFRGQGIQPQHF. CDR3 DNA sequence: TGCAGTGCTAGTTCCTTTCGCGGACAGGGGATACAGCCCCAGCATTTT.

This rearrangement joins TRBV7-8 to TRBJ2-7; possible D gene TRBD2, 5 bases. Germline CDR1 is SGHVS and CDR2 is FQNEAQ. The CDR3 consists of 12 residues. V was pared by 0 bases and J by 7 bases, with 7 bases between. CDR3 sequence: CASSLAAGEQYF. The CDR3 bases are TGTGCCAGCAGCTTAGCGGCGGGTGAGCAGTACTTC.

The chain is built from TRBV18 and TRBJ2-1; 7 bases agree with TRBD2. Unmatched junction bases numbered 10, after V lost 5 bases and J lost 3 bases. This CDR3 region has 16 residues. Per the germline V gene, CDR1 is KGHSH and CDR2 is LQKENI. CDR3 residues: CASSSVSGGSYNEQFF. The CDR3 nucleotides read TGTGCCAGCTCATCGGTCTCTGGCGGGAGCTACAATGAGCAGTTCTTC.

This clone was seen a single time. The chain couples TRBV7-9 to TRBJ2-1, with D perhaps matching TRBD1 (6 bases). CDR3 length: 17 residues. Germline loops: CDR1 SEHNR, CDR2 FQNEAQ (reference sequence). Trimming took off 0 bases at V and 6 bases at J, with 18 bases between the two ends. The DNA for the CDR3 is TGTGCCAGCAGCTTAGCGGCAGGGGTGTCATGGGGCAATGAGCAGTTCTTC. The encoded protein is CASSLAAGVSWGNEQFF.

The rearrangement uses TRBV19 and TRBJ1-1, with 7 bases aligning to TRBD1. With 2 bases clipped from V and 3 bases from J, the junction kept 9 bases outside the gene matches. This CDR3 spans 16 amino acids. Germline-derived CDR1 and CDR2 are LNHDA and SQIVND (reference sequence). The CDR3 region has the DNA TGTGCCAGTAGTATAAGCACAGGGGCATTTGACACTGAAGCTTTCTTT. It specifies CASSISTGAFDTEAFF. Full variable domain (rest looked up from reference TRBV19 and TRBJ1-1): DGGITQSPKYLFRKEGQNVTLSCEQNLNHDAMYWYRQDPGQGLRLIYYSQIVNDFQKGDIAEGYSVSREKKESFPLTVTSAQKNPTAFYLCASSISTGAFDTEAFFGQGTRLTVV.

This clone has just one count. This chain uses TRBV19 with TRBJ2-2; 7 bases match TRBD1. CDR3 length: 15 amino acids. V gave up 5 bases and J gave up 4 bases; unmatched junction bases: 7. Looked up from germline, CDR1 is LNHDA and CDR2 is SQIVND (reference sequence). Here the CDR3 reads CASSPGDSRTGELFF. The CDR3 region has the DNA TGTGCCAGTAGTCCTGGGGACAGCCGCACCGGGGAGCTGTTTTTT.

The chain combines TRBV19 with TRBJ1-5, with 8 bases fitting TRBD1. Germline CDR1 is LNHDA and CDR2 is SQIVND (reference sequence). The CDR3 extends over 17 amino acids. The ends lost 10 bases at V and 5 bases at J; junction bases unmatched: 19. The CDR3 coding sequence is TGTGCCACCTCCCGGGGGATTGGGACAGGTGGGGATCAGCCCCAGCATTTT. Translated: CATSRGIGTGGDQPQHF.

This clone was seen just once. V gene TRBV6-4 combines with J gene TRBJ1-5; 11 positions agree with TRBD1. V was pared by 4 bases and J by 3 bases, with 11 bases of the junction left unmatched. CDR1 and CDR2 from the germline V gene are MRHNA and SNTAGT. CDR3 length equals 18 residues. The DNA for the CDR3 is TGTGCCAGCAGTGGGTCCCGGGACAGGGGGGTAGACAATCAGCCCCAGCATTTT. This sequence encodes CASSGSRDRGVDNQPQHF.

The chain has TRBV6-2 or TRBV6-3 and TRBJ1-6; D is undetermined. Germline lookup yields CDR1 MNHEY and CDR2 SVGEGT. The V end lost 6 bases, the J end lost 9 bases, and 24 bases lay between the germline ends. The CDR3 covers 17 residues. The DNA of the CDR3 is TGTGCCAGCAGCATATTCACTCCTCGACGAGGAGGTTCACCCCTCCACTTT. Translation: CASSIFTPRRGGSPLHF.

The table lists this clone with a count of one. This chain uses TRBV30 with TRBJ1-3; no clear D. The CDR3 runs 14 residues. The germline gives CDR1 GTSNPN, CDR2 SVGIG (reference sequence). Trimming left V 0 bases short and J 3 bases short, with 9 bases between. The CDR3 loop reads CAWSVVGSGNTIYF. CDR3 sequence (DNA): TGTGCCTGGAGTGTTGTGGGGAGTGGAAACACCATATATTTT.

The chain is built from TRBV15 and TRBJ1-3; D perhaps matches TRBD1 (6 bases). Germline CDR1 is LNHNV and CDR2 is YYDKDF (reference sequence). The CDR3 is 16 amino acids. Trimming pared 6 bases from V and 4 bases from J, leaving 19 bases between. CDR3 DNA: TGTGCCACCAGTGGGAAGCGGCAGGGGTCAGGAAACACCATATATTTT. Protein product: CATSGKRQGSGNTIYF.

The CDR3 region has the DNA TGTGCCTGGAGTGTCCCCGCGGGGGGGCGGCTCGAGCAGTACTTC. Encoded protein: CAWSVPAGGRLEQYF. This chain links TRBV30 with TRBJ2-7; 9 positions agree with TRBD2. After removal of 0 bases from V and 6 bases from J, the junction contained 9 bases not matched to a gene. CDR1 is GTSNPN and CDR2 is SVGIG in the germline V gene (reference sequence). CDR3 size: 15 residues.

This clone was seen a single time. This chain links TRBV27 with TRBJ1-2; 9 nucleotides agree with TRBD1. V lost 6 bases and J lost 14; bases outside the gene matches: 7. CDR3 length: 11 residues. Germline lookup yields CDR1 MNHEY and CDR2 SMNVEV (reference sequence). The CDR3 loop reads CASRDRGSLTF. Here the CDR3 DNA reads TGTGCCAGCAGGGACAGGGGTTCACTTACCTTC.

This clone was seen only once. The V gene is TRBV4-2, the J gene TRBJ2-3; D is possibly TRBD1 (5 bases). There are 18 residues in the CDR3. Trimming removed 0 bases from V and 0 bases from J, with 16 bases in between. Germline CDR1 LGHNA, CDR2 YNFKEQ. CDR3: CASSQDTRRTLSTDTQYF. The DNA for the CDR3 is TGTGCCAGCAGCCAAGATACGAGACGGACACTTAGCACAGATACGCAGTATTTT.

J is TRBJ1-6 and V is TRBV28; 8 positions agree with TRBD1. J was trimmed by 9 bases and V by 1 base; bases with no gene match: 11. Germline V CDR1 and CDR2: MDHEN, SYDVKM. The CDR3 is 17 amino acids. The CDR3 DNA reads as TGTGCCAGCAGTTTATCTTGGAGGACAGGGTGGGTTTCACCCCTCCACTTT. Its translation is CASSLSWRTGWVSPLHF.

This clone was seen a handful of times. V and J are TRBV2 and TRBJ1-6; D may be TRBD1 (6 bases). The germline V and J ends were trimmed by 6 bases and 13 bases, with 13 bases remaining between them. The CDR3 extends over 12 amino acids. The germline gives CDR1 SNHLY, CDR2 FYNNEI. DNA for the CDR3: TGTGCCAGCAGAGCAGGGGCCCGTCCCCTCCACTTT. It encodes CASRAGARPLHF.